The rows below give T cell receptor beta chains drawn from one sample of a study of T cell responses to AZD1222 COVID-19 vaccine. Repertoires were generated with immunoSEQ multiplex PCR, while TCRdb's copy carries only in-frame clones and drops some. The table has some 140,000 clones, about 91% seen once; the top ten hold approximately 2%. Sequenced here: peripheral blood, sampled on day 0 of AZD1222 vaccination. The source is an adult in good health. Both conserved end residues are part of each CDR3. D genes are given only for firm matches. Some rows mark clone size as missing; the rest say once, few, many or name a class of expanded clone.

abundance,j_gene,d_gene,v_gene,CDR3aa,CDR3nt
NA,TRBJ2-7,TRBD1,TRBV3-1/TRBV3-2,CASSQDFRGNEQYF,TGTGCCAGCAGCCAAGATTTCAGGGGGAACGAGCAGTACTTC
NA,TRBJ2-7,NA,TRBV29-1,CSAQTSYEQYF,TGCAGCGCCCAGACTTCCTACGAGCAGTACTTC
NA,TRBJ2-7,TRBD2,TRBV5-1,CASRFDGGTEQYF,TGCGCCAGCAGGTTCGACGGGGGGACCGAGCAGTACTTC
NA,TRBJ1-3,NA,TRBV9,CASSVEAGVGNTIYF,TGTGCCAGCAGCGTAGAGGCAGGGGTCGGAAACACCATATATTTT
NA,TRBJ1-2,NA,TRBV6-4,CASSDSPGHGYTF,TGTGCCAGCAGTGACTCGCCGGGACATGGCTACACCTTC
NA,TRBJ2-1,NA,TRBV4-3,CASSQDIVSEQFF,TGCGCCAGCAGCCAAGACATTGTAAGTGAGCAGTTCTTC
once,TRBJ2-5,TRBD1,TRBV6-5,CASRTGGIETQYF,TGTGCCAGCCGCACAGGGGGCATAGAGACCCAGTACTTC
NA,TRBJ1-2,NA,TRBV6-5,CASSYQGTSGGYTF,TGTGCCAGCAGTTACCAAGGGACTTCAGGGGGCTACACCTTC
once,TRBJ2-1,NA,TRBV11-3,CASSLGSASSRDEQFF,TGTGCCAGCAGCTTAGGAAGCGCTAGCTCCAGGGATGAGCAGTTCTTC
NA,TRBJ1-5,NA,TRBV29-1,CSVGRSPNQPQHF,TGCAGCGTTGGCAGGTCGCCCAATCAGCCCCAGCATTTT
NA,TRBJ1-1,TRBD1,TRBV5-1,CASSWDRSNTEAFF,TGCGCCAGCAGCTGGGACAGGTCGAACACTGAAGCTTTCTTT
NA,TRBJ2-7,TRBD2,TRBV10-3,CAISAESGGAYEQYF,TGTGCCATCAGCGCCGAGAGCGGGGGGGCTTACGAGCAGTACTTC
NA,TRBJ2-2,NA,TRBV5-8,CASSLGLWFGRAGELFF,TGTGCCAGCAGCTTGGGTCTCTGGTTCGGAAGGGCCGGGGAGCTGTTTTTT
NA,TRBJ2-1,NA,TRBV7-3,CASSSFRETEQFF,TGTGCCAGCAGCTCGTTTCGTGAGACTGAGCAGTTCTTC
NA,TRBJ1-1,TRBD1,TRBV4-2,CASSQDRGGTEAFF,TGTGCCAGCAGCCAGGACAGGGGCGGTACTGAAGCTTTCTTT
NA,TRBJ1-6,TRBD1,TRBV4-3,CASSQVDRHTNNSPLHF,TGCGCCAGCAGCCAAGTGGACAGGCATACTAATAATTCACCCCTCCACTTT
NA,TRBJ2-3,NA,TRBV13,CASSPGADTQYF,TGTGCCAGCAGCCCAGGGGCTGATACGCAGTATTTT
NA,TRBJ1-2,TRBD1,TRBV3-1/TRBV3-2,CASSQDVTGGRYGYTF,TGTGCCAGCAGCCAAGATGTAACAGGGGGCCGCTATGGCTACACCTTC
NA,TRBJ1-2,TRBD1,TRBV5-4,CASSLTAGGAGYTF,TGTGCCAGCAGCTTGACGGCAGGGGGCGCGGGCTACACCTTC
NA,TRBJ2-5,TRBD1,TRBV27,CASSPWDRHQETQYF,TGTGCCAGCAGTCCATGGGACAGACACCAAGAGACCCAGTACTTC
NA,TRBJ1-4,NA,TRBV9,CASSVVPGQAPVSTNEKLFF,TGTGCCAGCAGCGTAGTGCCAGGGCAGGCTCCGGTATCAACTAATGAAAAACTGTTTTTT
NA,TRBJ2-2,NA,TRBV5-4,CASSAGQITGELFF,TGTGCCAGCAGCGCGGGACAGATCACCGGGGAGCTGTTTTTT
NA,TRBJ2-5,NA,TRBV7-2,CASFLRDGETQYF,TGTGCCAGCTTTCTTCGGGACGGGGAGACCCAGTACTTC
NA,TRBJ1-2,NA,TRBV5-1,CASSLDRMNYGYTF,TGCGCCAGCAGCTTGGACAGGATGAACTATGGCTACACCTTC
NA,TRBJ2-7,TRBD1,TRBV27,CASSSLIDRGGFVNEQYF,TGTGCCAGCAGTTCTCTGATCGACAGGGGTGGTTTCGTGAACGAGCAGTACTTC
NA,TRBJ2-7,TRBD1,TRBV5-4,CASRTRDRVLGEQYF,TGTGCCAGCAGGACTAGGGACAGGGTTTTAGGCGAGCAGTACTTC
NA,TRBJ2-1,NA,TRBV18,CASSPGLQQKVFF,TGTGCCAGCTCACCGGGACTTCAGCAAAAGGTGTTCTTC
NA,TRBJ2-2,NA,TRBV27,CASSLYYFSPGELFF,TGTGCCAGCAGTTTATATTACTTTTCTCCCGGGGAGCTGTTTTTT
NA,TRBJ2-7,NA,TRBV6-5,CASSYAGPRAYEQYF,TGTGCCAGCAGTTACGCGGGTCCCAGGGCCTACGAGCAGTACTTC
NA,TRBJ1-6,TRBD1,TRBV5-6,CASSDRVNNSPLHF,TGTGCCAGCAGCGACAGGGTGAATAATTCACCCCTCCACTTT
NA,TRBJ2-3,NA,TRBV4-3,CASSRDSGTQYF,TGCGCCAGCAGCCGAGACTCGGGGACGCAGTATTTT
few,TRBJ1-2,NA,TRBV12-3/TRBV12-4,CASSSRALNGYTF,TGTGCCAGCAGTAGCCGGGCCCTAAATGGCTACACCTTC
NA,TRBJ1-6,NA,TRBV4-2,CASSQDPTQNSPLHF,TGTGCCAGCAGCCAAGATCCGACCCAAAATTCACCCCTCCACTTT
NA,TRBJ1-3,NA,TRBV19,CASSSGRSSGNTIYF,TGTGCCAGTAGTTCTGGACGGAGCTCTGGAAACACCATATATTTT
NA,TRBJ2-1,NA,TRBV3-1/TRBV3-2,CASSQEIMDNEQFF,TGTGCCAGCAGCCAAGAGATTATGGACAATGAGCAGTTCTTC
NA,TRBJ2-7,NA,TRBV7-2,CASSLAPQPSYEQYF,TGTGCCAGCAGCTTAGCACCCCAGCCCTCCTACGAGCAGTACTTC
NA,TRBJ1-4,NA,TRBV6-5,CAAQGANEKLFF,TGTGCCGCACAGGGTGCTAATGAAAAACTGTTTTTT
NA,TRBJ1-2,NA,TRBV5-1,CASSFTGALLKNYGYTF,TGCGCCAGCAGCTTTACGGGGGCCCTATTAAAAAACTATGGCTACACCTTC
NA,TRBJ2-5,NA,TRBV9,CASSVGAAQETQYF,TGTGCCAGCAGCGTAGGGGCAGCTCAAGAGACCCAGTACTTC
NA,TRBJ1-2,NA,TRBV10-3,CAISVDPGVLNYTF,TGTGCCATCAGTGTCGATCCCGGGGTCCTTAACTACACCTTC
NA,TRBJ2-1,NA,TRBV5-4,CASQQAPSSYNEQFF,TGTGCCAGCCAGCAAGCCCCTAGCTCCTACAATGAGCAGTTCTTC
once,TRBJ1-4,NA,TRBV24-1,CATSDQGQAATNEKLFF,TGTGCCACCAGTGATCAGGGGCAGGCGGCAACTAATGAAAAACTGTTTTTT
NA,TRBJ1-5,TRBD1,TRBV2,CASSQGDRAGPQHF,TGTGCCAGCAGCCAAGGAGACAGGGCAGGGCCCCAGCATTTT
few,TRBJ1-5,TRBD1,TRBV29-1,CSVGQGYQPQHF,TGCAGCGTAGGACAGGGTTATCAGCCCCAGCATTTT